The 21 T cell receptor beta chains below all came from one sample that was sequenced in a study of T-cell reconstitution after alpha-beta-depleted transplantation in children. The TCRbeta library incorporated unique molecular identifiers. TCRdb ran MiXCR on the PCR reads and lists one entry per CDR3 protein. This table holds about 830,000 distinct CDR3 sequences, roughly 15% found once. The sequencing used PBMCs, mostly from graft donor cells, collected 360 days after TCRalphabeta/CD19-depleted stem cell transplant. These receptors all stem from a male patient between 5 and 17 years old who had a stem cell transplant for acute lymphoblastic leukemia, so the T cells may come from the graft donor.

The CDR3 DNA reads as TGTGCCAGCAGCTTAGCCGGAGGGGTACCGTCCTACGAGCAGTACTTC. Its translation: CASSLAGGVPSYEQYF. The chain employs TRBV7-9 and TRBJ2-7; a weak D match, TRBD2 (6 bases). This CDR3 has 16 residues. Germline V CDR1 and CDR2: SEHNR, FQNEAQ (reference sequence). Between the trimmed V and J ends, which lost 0 bases and 1 base, there was a span of 13 bases.

This clonotype came up a few times. The chain employs TRBV5-1 and TRBJ2-7; 8 bases map to TRBD2. Per the germline V gene, CDR1 is SGHRS and CDR2 is YFSETQ. The CDR3 runs to 14 residues. The trim removed 2 bases at V and 5 bases at J, leaving 6 bases unmatched. CDR3 region: CASSFAAGVNEQYF. CDR3 coding DNA: TGCGCCAGCAGCTTTGCAGCGGGAGTCAACGAGCAGTACTTC.

This clonotype came up many times. This rearrangement joins TRBV29-1 to TRBJ2-1, with 12 bases lining up with TRBD1. The germline V gene encodes CDR1 SQVTM and CDR2 ANQGSEA. This CDR3 is 15 amino acids long. J was trimmed by 8 bases and V by 6 bases; bases with no gene match: 11. Here the CDR3 DNA reads TGCAGCGTAAAAGCCGGGACAGGGGGCATCGATGAGCAGTTCTTC. Protein: CSVKAGTGGIDEQFF.

In this sample, this clonotype turned up a few times. This chain uses TRBV4-1 with TRBJ2-4, with TRBD2 identical over 14 bases. V shed 0 bases and J 7 bases; nucleotides not matched to a gene: 11. Germline loops: CDR1 MGHRA, CDR2 YSYEKL. CDR3 length: 19 residues. DNA for the CDR3: TGCGCCAGCAGCCAAGATCCCCCCCCTCGACTAGCGGGAGGGAACATTCAGTACTTC. It translates to CASSQDPPPRLAGGNIQYF.

The V call is TRBV5-1, the J call TRBJ1-1, with TRBD1 matching 7 bases. CDR1 is SGHRS and CDR2 is YFSETQ in the germline V gene. V shed 4 bases, J shed 2 bases, and the junction held 14 bases outside the gene matches. The CDR3 covers 17 residues. CDR3 region: CASSPYPNRGGNTEAFF. As DNA, the CDR3 is TGCGCCAGCAGCCCATACCCGAACAGGGGTGGAAACACTGAAGCTTTCTTT.

This clonotype was seen once. The V call is TRBV19, the J call TRBJ2-7; no definite D call. Germline CDR1 LNHDA, CDR2 SQIVND (reference sequence). Trimming stripped 1 base from V and 4 bases from J, with 11 bases between. The CDR3 has 14 residues. CDR3 coding DNA: TGTGCCAGTAGTATAGTCAACGGGCCGTACGAGCAGTACTTC. The encoded protein is CASSIVNGPYEQYF.

The genes are TRBV5-1 and TRBJ1-2, with TRBD1 matching over 7 bases. Germline CDR1 is SGHRS and CDR2 is YFSETQ. The CDR3 has 13 amino acids. The V segment lost 5 bases and the J segment 4 bases; nucleotides outside the gene matches: 5. The CDR3, as DNA: TGCGCCAGCAGACCATGGACAGGCTATGGCTACACCTTC. Its protein product is CASRPWTGYGYTF. Variable domain in full (rest from reference TRBV5-1 and TRBJ1-2): KAGVTQTPRYLIKTRGQQVTLSCSPISGHRSVSWYQQTPGQGLQFLFEYFSETQRNKGNFPGRFSGRQFSNSRSEMNVSTLELGDSALYLCASRPWTGYGYTFGSGTRLTVV.

In this sample, this clonotype turned up a few times. V usage is TRBV12-3 or TRBV12-4 and J usage is TRBJ1-5; TRBD1 might be the D (5 bases). This CDR3 is built from 14 residues. V gave up 6 bases and J gave up 4 bases, with 13 bases separating them. The CDR3 is CASRAGTQNQPQHF. CDR3 DNA sequence: TGTGCCAGCAGGGCCGGGACCCAGAATCAGCCCCAGCATTTT.

The V and J genes are TRBV4-1 and TRBJ2-3; the match to TRBD1 covers 10 bases. In germline, CDR1 is MGHRA, CDR2 YSYEKL. J lost 5 bases, V lost 2 bases, and 4 bases had no gene match. The CDR3 has 15 residues. The CDR3 here is CASSQPTGGRDTQYF. The CDR3 region has the DNA TGCGCCAGCAGCCAACCGACAGGGGGCAGAGATACGCAGTATTTT.

Only a few counts were recorded for this clonotype. The chain employs TRBV12-3 or TRBV12-4 and TRBJ1-2; tentatively, D is TRBD1 (6 bases). Between the trimmed V and J ends, which lost 6 bases and 4 bases, there was a span of 15 bases. The CDR3 runs to 14 residues. CDR3 region: CASSPKRGSYGYTF. Here the CDR3 DNA reads TGTGCCAGCAGCCCCAAGAGGGGGTCCTATGGCTACACCTTC.

This clonotype has just a few counts. The CDR3 DNA is TGTGCCAGTACCCCAACTGGGGGGCTTCCTAATGAGCAGTTCTTC. It yields the protein CASTPTGGLPNEQFF. This chain joins TRBV19 and TRBJ2-1, with D perhaps assigned TRBD1 or TRBD2 (6 bases each). Trimming shortened V by 7 bases and J by 7 bases, and 20 bases separated the two germline ends. Germline V gene lookup returns CDR1 LNHDA and CDR2 SQIVND (reference sequence). The CDR3 sequence is 15 residues long.

This clonotype was recorded a few times. This rearrangement joins TRBV24-1 to TRBJ2-1; D possibly corresponds to TRBD2 (5 bases). V lost 7 bases and J 4 bases, leaving 13 bases between the germline ends. The CDR3 sequence is 14 residues long. Germline lookup yields CDR1 KGHDR and CDR2 SFDVKD. Here the CDR3 reads CATSRNRDYNEQFF. In DNA, the CDR3 is TGTGCCACCAGCAGAAACCGGGATTACAATGAGCAGTTCTTC.

This clonotype was recorded a few times. The rearrangement joins TRBV28 to TRBJ2-3, with D uncertain. Trimming pared 8 bases from V and 2 bases from J, leaving 11 bases between. Germline V gives CDR1 MDHEN, CDR2 SYDVKM. This CDR3 comprises 13 residues. The CDR3 DNA is TGTGCCAGCCGGAGACAATACACAGATACGCAGTATTTT. It yields the protein CASRRQYTDTQYF.

V usage is TRBV28 and J usage is TRBJ2-5; 11 nucleotides line up with TRBD2. Losses at the gene ends were 7 bases for V and 2 bases for J; bases not matched to a gene: 12. The CDR3 extends over 17 amino acids. CDR1 and CDR2 from the germline V gene are MDHEN and SYDVKM. CDR3: CASTTLLAGDSQETQYF. The CDR3 nucleotides are TGTGCCAGCACCACCTTACTAGCGGGAGACTCACAAGAGACCCAGTACTTC.

The chain combines TRBV9 with TRBJ2-7, with D uncertain. This CDR3 contains 14 residues. Per the germline V gene, CDR1 is SGDLS and CDR2 is YYNGEE. Trimming took off 0 bases at V and 2 bases at J, with 9 bases between the two ends. In nucleotides, the CDR3 is TGTGCCAGCAGCGTAGACCCGGGCCCCTACGAGCAGTACTTC. Its translation: CASSVDPGPYEQYF.

CDR3 coding DNA: TGTGCCAGCAGCTTAGCGAGGGTTCAGAACAATGAGCAGTTCTTC. Residues: CASSLARVQNNEQFF. The J gene is TRBJ2-1, the V gene TRBV7-9; the D gene is possibly TRBD2 (5 bases). This CDR3 has 15 amino acids. Germline assignment: CDR1 SEHNR and CDR2 FQNEAQ (reference sequence). Trimming cost V 0 bases and J 5 bases, with 11 bases left between them.

The chain carries TRBV9 and TRBJ2-1; TRBD2 is a possible D gene (6 bases). CDR1 SGDLS and CDR2 YYNGEE come from the germline V gene. CDR3 size: 15 residues. Trimming shortened V by 4 bases and J by 2 bases, and 13 bases separated the two germline ends. The CDR3 protein is CASSLRLGTYNEQFF. Written as DNA, the CDR3 is TGTGCCAGCAGCCTCCGACTAGGAACCTACAATGAGCAGTTCTTC.

This clonotype was counted many times. The chain is built from TRBV9 and TRBJ2-3; the match to TRBD2 covers 12 bases. This CDR3 is built from 16 residues. Germline V gives CDR1 SGDLS, CDR2 YYNGEE. V was clipped by 1 base and J by 4 bases; unmatched bases: 4. The CDR3 DNA reads as TGTGCCAGCAGCGTACCGACTAGCGGGAGAGCAGATACGCAGTATTTT. It yields the protein CASSVPTSGRADTQYF.

This clonotype turned up a few times. The chain combines TRBV7-3 with TRBJ2-5; 7 bases map to TRBD2. V shed 2 bases and J 2 bases; nucleotides not matched to a gene: 8. The germline gives CDR1 SGHTA, CDR2 FQGTGA. This CDR3 contains 16 residues. CDR3 sequence: CASSLVGRGTQETQYF. In DNA, the CDR3 is TGTGCCAGCAGCTTAGTTGGGCGGGGGACGCAAGAGACCCAGTACTTC.

This clonotype was observed a few times. The chain combines TRBV28 with TRBJ2-1; D call uncertain. The V end was cut by 6 bases, the J end by 11 bases, with 14 bases between. Germline CDR1 is MDHEN and CDR2 is SYDVKM. The CDR3 runs to 12 residues. Written as DNA, the CDR3 is TGTGCCAGCAGCCCTATACTGAGCCAGCAGTTCTTC. It codes for CASSPILSQQFF.

The J gene is TRBJ2-1, the V gene TRBV12-3 or TRBV12-4, with 9 bases fitting TRBD2. Losses at the gene ends were 7 bases for V and 0 bases for J; bases not matched to a gene: 10. This CDR3 comprises 17 residues. This CDR3 is CASILAGVVPSYNEQFF. The DNA for the CDR3 is TGTGCCAGCATCTTAGCGGGAGTAGTCCCCTCCTACAATGAGCAGTTCTTC.